This TCR beta chain was identified in a study of prognosis after radiotherapy for stage I lung cancer. Genomic DNA was the source, and TCR beta CDR3 was amplified from it by two-round multiplex PCR. Primers were specific to each TRBV and TRBJ gene in first-round PCR. MiXCR was run by TCRdb on the multiplex PCR reads, yielding one entry per CDR3 protein. The sample lists some 35,000 distinct CDR3 sequences; 34% were seen once. The sequenced sample was PBMCs, obtained before or after stereotactic body radiation therapy (not recorded which). This sequence was found in a donor aged 50 or older with non-small cell lung cancer.

The CDR3: CASSQRGGGTDTQYF. The CDR3 nucleotides are TGTGCCAGCAGCCAACGGGGGGGGGGCACAGATACGCAGTATTTT. The gene calls are TRBV9 and TRBJ2-3; TRBD2 aligns across 8 bases. The CDR3 spans 15 residues. With V trimmed by 4 bases and J by 1 base, 5 bases remained unmatched. Germline V gives CDR1 SGDLS, CDR2 YYNGEE. Based on the CDR3 plus reference TRBV9 and TRBJ2-3, the full variable domain is DSGVTQTPKHLITATGQRVTLRCSPRSGDLSVYWYQQSLDQGLQFLIQYYNGEERAKGNILERFSAQQFPDLHSELNLSSLELGDSALYFCASSQRGGGTDTQYFGPGTRLTVL.